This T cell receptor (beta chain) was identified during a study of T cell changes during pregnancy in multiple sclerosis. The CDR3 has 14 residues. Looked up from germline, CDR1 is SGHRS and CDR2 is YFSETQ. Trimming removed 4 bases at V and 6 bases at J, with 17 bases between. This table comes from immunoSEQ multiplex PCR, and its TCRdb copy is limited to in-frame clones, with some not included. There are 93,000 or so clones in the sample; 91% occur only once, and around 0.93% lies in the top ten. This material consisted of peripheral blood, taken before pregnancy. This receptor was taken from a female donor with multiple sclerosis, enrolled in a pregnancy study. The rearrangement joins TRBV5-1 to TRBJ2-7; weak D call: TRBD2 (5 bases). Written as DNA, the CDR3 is TGCGCCAGCAGCCCCCTAGCTGGGTTCGGCGAGCAGTACTTC. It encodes CASSPLAGFGEQYF. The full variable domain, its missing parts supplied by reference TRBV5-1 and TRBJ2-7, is KAGVTQTPRYLIKTRGQQVTLSCSPISGHRSVSWYQQTPGQGLQFLFEYFSETQRNKGNFPGRFSGRQFSNSRSEMNVSTLELGDSALYLCASSPLAGFGEQYFGPGTRLTVT.